The 17 T cell receptor beta chains below all came from one sample that was sequenced in a study of cytomegalovirus exposure and HLA in healthy donors. PCR used 60 Vbeta primers and 13 Jbeta primers. The protocol was immunoSEQ multiplex PCR, while the TCRdb copy is restricted to in-frame clones and leaves out a portion. This repertoire shows about 110,000 clones, roughly 80% found once; its top ten account for roughly 4.9%. Material: PBMCs. These receptors originate from a female donor in good health and CMV-seropositive.

This clone has just a few counts. J is TRBJ1-4 and V is TRBV7-9; no firm D call. The ends were cut back, 3 bases at V and 4 bases at J, with 12 bases in the middle. The CDR3 extends over 15 amino acids. Germline V gene lookup returns CDR1 SEHNR and CDR2 FQNEAQ (reference sequence). As DNA, the CDR3 is TGTGCCAGCAGCTTTGTCGGCGGATTTAATGAAAAACTGTTTTTT. This gives the protein CASSFVGGFNEKLFF.

The chain joins TRBV7-9 to TRBJ1-1; 7 bases fit TRBD1. The V gene end was trimmed by 5 bases and the J gene end by 2 bases; junction bases not matched to a gene: 8. Per germline, CDR1 SEHNR and CDR2 FQNEAQ (reference sequence). The CDR3 covers 15 residues. As DNA, the CDR3 is TGTGCCAGCAGCCACCGACAGGGCTCAAACACTGAAGCTTTCTTT. Its translation is CASSHRQGSNTEAFF.

This chain joins TRBV13 and TRBJ1-4; D is possibly TRBD1 (6 bases). V shed 1 base and J shed 8 bases, with 17 bases lying between them. CDR3 length equals 16 residues. The germline gives CDR1 PRHDT, CDR2 FYEKMQ (reference sequence). The CDR3 nucleotides are TGTGCCAGCAGCTTAGCGCCGGGCAGGGGAGGGGAAAAACTGTTTTTT. Its protein is CASSLAPGRGGEKLFF.

This chain uses TRBV7-2 with TRBJ1-6, with a possible D match to TRBD1 (6 bases). Trimming pared 5 bases from V and 6 bases from J, leaving 11 bases between. Germline CDR1 reads SGHTA; CDR2 reads FQGNSA. The CDR3 contains 14 residues. CDR3 sequence: CASSPQGINSPLHF. In DNA form, the CDR3 reads TGTGCCAGCAGCCCACAGGGAATTAATTCACCCCTCCACTTT.

The V and J genes are TRBV19 and TRBJ1-5; 11 positions agree with TRBD1. This CDR3 spans 14 amino acids. V trimming: 4 bases; J trimming: 6 bases; junction bases outside the gene matches: 2. CDR1 and CDR2 (germline): LNHDA, SQIVND (reference sequence). The CDR3, as DNA: TGTGCCAGTAGTAGTGGACAGGGGGCTCAGCCCCAGCATTTT. Its protein is CASSSGQGAQPQHF.

The chain combines TRBV28 with TRBJ1-2, with D tentatively TRBD1 (6 bases). V shed 4 bases and J shed 2 bases, with 14 bases lying between them. This CDR3 contains 15 residues. Germline assignment: CDR1 MDHEN and CDR2 SYDVKM. CDR3 nucleotides: TGTGCCAGCAGTTCAACACAGGGTGCCAACTATGGCTACACCTTC. Translation gives CASSSTQGANYGYTF.

This clone has more than one count but fewer than ten. The J gene is TRBJ1-1, the V gene TRBV19; D is unclear. In germline, CDR1 is LNHDA, CDR2 SQIVND (reference sequence). The CDR3 spans 11 residues. V dropped 3 bases and J dropped 7 bases, with 6 bases sitting between them. This chain's CDR3 is CASSMRYEAFF. In DNA, the CDR3 is TGTGCCAGTAGTATGCGATATGAAGCTTTCTTT.

The genes are TRBV7-2 and TRBJ1-1; 9 nucleotides match TRBD1. Germline CDR1 and CDR2: SGHTA and FQGNSA. The V gene end was trimmed by 5 bases and the J gene end by 13 bases; junction bases not matched to a gene: 20. This CDR3 region has 16 residues. The CDR3 bases are TGTGCCAGCAGCCACAGGGGGCGTGGGTCTGCCCTGGCAGTTTTCTTT. This codes for CASSHRGRGSALAVFF.

The chain is built from TRBV6-5 and TRBJ2-1, with TRBD2 identical over 7 bases. Germline V gene lookup returns CDR1 MNHEY and CDR2 SVGAGI. The CDR3 is 16 residues long. The trim removed 2 bases at V and 10 bases at J, leaving 14 bases unmatched. CDR3 bases: TGTGCCAGCAGTTACCTGGCTGGCGGGGGTAGGTTCGAGCAGTTCTTC. Residues: CASSYLAGGGRFEQFF.

The chain employs TRBV5-6 and TRBJ2-6, with TRBD1 matching 9 bases. The CDR3 loop spans 18 amino acids. Germline V gene data show CDR1 as SGHDT and CDR2 as YYEEEE. J lost 0 bases, V lost 1 base, and 5 bases had no gene match. In DNA form, the CDR3 reads TGTGCCAGCAGCTTGAGGGGGACAGGGAGCTCTGGGGCCAACGTCCTGACTTTC. As protein: CASSLRGTGSSGANVLTF. Combining the CDR3 with reference TRBV5-6 and TRBJ2-6 gives the whole variable domain DAGVTQSPTHLIKTRGQQVTLRCSPKSGHDTVSWYQQALGQGPQFIFQYYEEEERQRGNFPDRFSGHQFPNYSSELNVNALLLGDSALYLCASSLRGTGSSGANVLTFGAGSRLTVL.

The rearrangement joins TRBV11-1 to TRBJ1-3; D unclear. The CDR3 covers 13 residues. Germline V gives CDR1 SGHAT, CDR2 FQDESV (reference sequence). Trimming cost V 5 bases and J 2 bases, with 7 bases left between them. CDR3 protein: CASSPLAGNTIYF. The CDR3 DNA is TGTGCCAGCAGCCCACTCGCTGGAAACACCATATATTTT.

The rearrangement joins TRBV9 to TRBJ2-7; TRBD2 agrees at 7 bases. Germline lookup yields CDR1 SGDLS and CDR2 YYNGEE. The junction had 5 bases not matched to a gene; V was cut back by 0 bases and J by 2 bases. This CDR3 spans 15 amino acids. The CDR3 DNA sequence: TGTGCCAGCAGCGTAGAGTGGGGGGGGACCTACGAGCAGTACTTC. Protein product: CASSVEWGGTYEQYF. Complete variable domain (other parts from reference TRBV9 and TRBJ2-7): DSGVTQTPKHLITATGQRVTLRCSPRSGDLSVYWYQQSLDQGLQFLIQYYNGEERAKGNILERFSAQQFPDLHSELNLSSLELGDSALYFCASSVEWGGTYEQYFGPGTRLTVT.

The V gene is TRBV7-6, the J gene TRBJ2-5, with TRBD2 matching over 12 bases. Trimming removed 8 bases from V and 5 bases from J; junction bases left unmatched: 12. Germline V CDR1 and CDR2: SGHVS, FNYEAQ. The CDR3 length is 16 residues. The CDR3 reads CASQLGLAGSRETQYF. In DNA, the CDR3 is TGTGCCAGCCAATTGGGACTAGCGGGTTCCCGGGAGACCCAGTACTTC.

This chain uses TRBV5-1 with TRBJ1-5, with D perhaps TRBD1 (5 bases). This CDR3 spans 13 amino acids. CDR1 and CDR2 (germline): SGHRS, YFSETQ. V shed 4 bases and J shed 6 bases, with 11 bases lying between them. The CDR3 nucleotides read TGCGCCAGCAGCCCTCAGGGTAGTCAGCCCCAGCATTTT. Translated: CASSPQGSQPQHF.

This clone was counted once. The chain joins TRBV30 to TRBJ1-5; D possibly corresponds to TRBD1 (6 bases). The germline gives CDR1 GTSNPN, CDR2 SVGIG (reference sequence). V gave up 5 bases and J gave up 6 bases, with 11 bases separating them. This CDR3 is 12 amino acids long. In nucleotides, the CDR3 is TGTGCCTGGGCGACAGGTAGTCAGCCCCAGCATTTT. This gives the protein CAWATGSQPQHF.

The chain carries TRBV2 and TRBJ2-6, with 9 bases identical to TRBD1. Looked up from germline, CDR1 is SNHLY and CDR2 is FYNNEI. This CDR3 has 19 amino acids. J was trimmed by 0 bases and V by 4 bases; bases with no gene match: 10. The CDR3 loop reads CASSAMSRTGVSGANVLTF. For the CDR3, the DNA is TGTGCCAGCAGTGCCATGTCCCGGACAGGGGTCTCTGGGGCCAACGTCCTGACTTTC.

The V and J genes are TRBV5-4 and TRBJ1-4; D is ambiguous. Per the germline V gene, CDR1 is SGHNT and CDR2 is YYREEE (reference sequence). This CDR3 spans 16 amino acids. The V gene lost 0 bases and the J gene lost 0 bases, with 9 bases spanning the gap. CDR3 DNA sequence: TGTGCCAGCAGCTTGGGAACGGGGACAACTAATGAAAAACTGTTTTTT. Translating gives CASSLGTGTTNEKLFF. The full variable domain, completed using reference TRBV5-4 and TRBJ1-4, is ETGVTQSPTHLIKTRGQQVTLRCSSQSGHNTVSWYQQALGQGPQFIFQYYREEENGRGNFPPRFSGLQFPNYSSELNVNALELDDSALYLCASSLGTGTTNEKLFFGSGTQLSVL.